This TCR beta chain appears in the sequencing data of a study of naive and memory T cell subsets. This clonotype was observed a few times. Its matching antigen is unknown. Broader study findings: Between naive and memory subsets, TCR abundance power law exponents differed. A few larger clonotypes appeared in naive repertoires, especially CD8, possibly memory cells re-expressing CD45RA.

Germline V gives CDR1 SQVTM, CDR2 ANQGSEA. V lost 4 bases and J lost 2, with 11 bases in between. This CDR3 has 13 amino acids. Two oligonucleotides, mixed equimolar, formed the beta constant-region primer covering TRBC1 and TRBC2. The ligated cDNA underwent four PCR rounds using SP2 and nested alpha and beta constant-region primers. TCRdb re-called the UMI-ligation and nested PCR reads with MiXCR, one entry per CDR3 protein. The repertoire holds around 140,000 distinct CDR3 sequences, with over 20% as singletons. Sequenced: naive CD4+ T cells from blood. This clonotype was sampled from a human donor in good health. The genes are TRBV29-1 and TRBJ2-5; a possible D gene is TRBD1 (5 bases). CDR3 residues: CSVARQKQETQYF. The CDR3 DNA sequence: TGCAGCGTTGCCCGACAGAAACAAGAGACCCAGTACTTC.